The rows below give T cell receptor beta chains drawn from one sample of a study of T cells in Graves' hyperthyroidism and ophthalmopathy. TCRdb processed the multiplex PCR reads anew with MiXCR; each CDR3 protein has one entry. In the table there are 300,000 to 450,000 distinct CDR3 sequences, approximately 25% of which are singletons. The source material was blood. Receptors were obtained from a middle-aged man with Graves' hyperthyroidism. Both conserved end residues are part of each CDR3. A D gene is named only where the DNA matches it firmly. Only part of the rows carry a size: once, few, many, or a class if the clone is expanded.

NA | 14 | NA | TRBJ1-1 | TRBV5-1 | TGCGCCAGCAGCTTGGACAGTAGCAACACTGAAGCTTTCTTT | CASSLDSSNTEAFF
NA | 16 | few | TRBJ2-1 | TRBV13 | TGTGCCAGCAGCTGGACTCGCGGCGACCCCTACAATGAGCAGTTCTTC | CASSWTRGDPYNEQFF
NA | 10 | NA | TRBJ2-3 | TRBV12-3/TRBV12-4 | TGTGCCAGCGGGATTTATACGCAGTATTTT | CASGIYTQYF
NA | 12 | NA | TRBJ1-2 | TRBV3-1 | TGTGCCAGCAGCCACGGGGGATCTGGCTACACCTTC | CASSHGGSGYTF
TRBD1 | 17 | NA | TRBJ1-1 | TRBV29-1 | TGCAGCGTTGAAAGTCCCGACAGGGGGCGACGGAACACTGAAGCTTTCTTT | CSVESPDRGRRNTEAFF
NA | 16 | few | TRBJ1-5 | TRBV7-4 | TGTGCCAGCAGCTCCGGACCCCAACGGGGCAATCAGCCCCAGCATTTT | CASSSGPQRGNQPQHF
NA | 12 | few | TRBJ1-5 | TRBV20-1 | TGCAGTGCTAGGGATGGAAATCAGCCCCAGCATTTT | CSARDGNQPQHF
NA | 12 | NA | TRBJ1-1 | TRBV12-3/TRBV12-4 | TGTGCCAGCAGTTTACCGACAGATGAAGCTTTCTTT | CASSLPTDEAFF
NA | 16 | NA | TRBJ2-7 | TRBV20-1 | TGCAGTGCTAGCCCCTTGAGTAGCGACCTCTCCTACGAGCAGTACTTC | CSASPLSSDLSYEQYF
NA | 13 | NA | TRBJ2-7 | TRBV20-1 | TGCAGTGCTAGAAAAGGGGCAGGGTACGAGCAGTACTTC | CSARKGAGYEQYF
NA | 16 | NA | TRBJ1-1 | TRBV27 | TGTGCCAGCAGTTTATCGATCGGGTCTTCTTCTTCTGAAGCTTTCTTT | CASSLSIGSSSSEAFF
TRBD1 | 15 | NA | TRBJ1-5 | TRBV5-5 | TGTGCCAGCAGCTGGACAGGGTCGAGCAATCAGCCCCAGCATTTT | CASSWTGSSNQPQHF
NA | 14 | many | TRBJ2-7 | TRBV2 | TGTGCCAGCAGTGAGTGGTCCAGCGCCTACGAGCAGTACTTC | CASSEWSSAYEQYF
TRBD1 | 16 | many | TRBJ1-2 | TRBV12-3/TRBV12-4 | TGTGCCAGCAGCCAGACGGCCGGGACAGGGACGGGTGGCTACACCTTC | CASSQTAGTGTGGYTF
NA | 14 | many | TRBJ1-1 | TRBV28 | TGTGCCAGCAGCCCCACCCTTTTGAACACTGAAGCTTTCTTT | CASSPTLLNTEAFF
NA | 14 | NA | TRBJ1-1 | TRBV3-1 | TGTGCCAGCAGCTTTCGAGACAGGAACACTGAAGCTTTCTTT | CASSFRDRNTEAFF
NA | 16 | few | TRBJ2-1 | TRBV10-1 | TGCGCCAGCAGTGAGTCGAGCCCCAGCTCCTACAATGAGCAGTTCTTC | CASSESSPSSYNEQFF